The 29 T cell receptor beta chains below come from one sample, sequenced in a study of blood T cell repertoires in COVID-19. Profiling relied on immunoSEQ multiplex PCR, and the TCRdb table lists in-frame clones only, not all of them. The repertoire has some 190,000 clones, approximately 83% of them found once; the top ten carry roughly 3%. The sequenced material came from peripheral blood. These receptor sequences come from a man aged 55 to 69 with acute or convalescent COVID-19.

This clone has only one observation. The gene calls are TRBV19 and TRBJ2-3, with D perhaps matching TRBD1 (5 bases). Germline V gene data show CDR1 as LNHDA and CDR2 as SQIVND (reference sequence). The ends were cut back, 5 bases at V and 7 bases at J, with 13 bases in the middle. The CDR3 consists of 13 residues. The DNA for the CDR3 is TGTGCCAGTAGTGCTGACCGACAGAATACGCAGTATTTT. Its translation is CASSADRQNTQYF.

V is TRBV2 and J is TRBJ1-4, with D perhaps matching TRBD1 (5 bases). The CDR3 runs to 15 residues. Looked up from germline, CDR1 is SNHLY and CDR2 is FYNNEI. V lost 3 bases and J lost 12, with 20 bases in between. The CDR3 nucleotides read TGTGCCAGCAGTGAGGCACAGGTTTCGTTAGCGGAACTGTTTTTT. This gives the protein CASSEAQVSLAELFF.

This clone was seen a single time. CDR3 sequence (DNA): TGTGCCAGCACCCGGGGTCTTAATGAAAAACTGTTTTTT. Translating gives CASTRGLNEKLFF. The gene calls are TRBV9 and TRBJ1-4; D unclear. The V gene lost 6 bases and the J gene lost 4 bases, with 10 bases spanning the gap. The V gene's germline CDR1 is SGDLS and CDR2 YYNGEE. The CDR3 contains 13 residues.

This rearrangement joins TRBV5-6 to TRBJ1-3; 7 nucleotides line up with TRBD1. The CDR3 loop spans 16 amino acids. Germline V CDR1 and CDR2: SGHDT, YYEEEE. Germline trimming cut 3 bases from V and 4 bases from J; bases unmatched to any gene: 10. The CDR3: CASSSVTGKWGNTIYF. CDR3 nucleotides: TGTGCCAGCAGCTCCGTGACAGGGAAGTGGGGAAACACCATATATTTT.

The J gene is TRBJ2-3, the V gene TRBV18; the match to TRBD1 covers 8 bases. The CDR3 is 16 amino acids. Germline V gives CDR1 KGHSH, CDR2 LQKENI. J gave up 6 bases and V 2 bases, and 10 bases lay outside the gene matches. DNA of the CDR3: TGTGCCAGCTCACCAAGCGCGACAGGGGACGGGGATACGCAGTATTTT. Its translation: CASSPSATGDGDTQYF.

This rearrangement joins TRBV5-1 to TRBJ2-1, with no clear D. Germline V CDR1 and CDR2: SGHRS, YFSETQ. V was clipped by 7 bases and J by 5 bases, with 13 bases between them. The CDR3 is made up of 13 amino acids. The CDR3, as DNA: TGCGCCAGCGCTCCTGGAGCGAACAATGAGCAGTTCTTC. This encodes CASAPGANNEQFF.

The CDR3 DNA sequence: TGTGCCAGCAGTTACTCTGGGACAGGGAGCTCCTACGAGCAGTACTTC. Translating it yields CASSYSGTGSSYEQYF. The chain combines TRBV6-2 or TRBV6-3 with TRBJ2-7; TRBD1 matches 9 bases. The CDR3 covers 16 residues. In germline, CDR1 is MNHEY, CDR2 SVGEGT. The V gene end was trimmed by 0 bases and the J gene end by 0 bases; junction bases not matched to a gene: 3.

This clone was picked up many times. The CDR3 protein is CASTLGSGSRNEQFF. The CDR3 DNA is TGTGCCAGCACTCTCGGAAGCGGGAGTCGCAATGAGCAGTTCTTC. This rearrangement joins TRBV7-9 to TRBJ2-1, with TRBD2 matching 8 bases. The CDR3 totals 15 residues. The ends lost 7 bases at V and 6 bases at J; junction bases unmatched: 11. Germline CDR1 is SEHNR and CDR2 is FQNEAQ (reference sequence).

Concerning this clone itself: This CDR3 is also generated by other DNA sequences in the sample. The chain joins TRBV30 to TRBJ2-2; 12 nucleotides agree with TRBD2. V was pared by 5 bases and J by 0 bases, with 4 bases of the junction left unmatched. The CDR3 contains 16 residues. In germline, CDR1 is GTSNPN, CDR2 SVGIG (reference sequence). The CDR3: CAWGGLAGANTGELFF. In DNA, the CDR3 is TGTGCCTGGGGGGGACTAGCGGGCGCGAACACCGGGGAGCTGTTTTTT.

Note on this clone: A read error may be the cause here, since a much bigger clone is one base away. The chain uses TRBV28 and TRBJ2-3; 10 bases agree with TRBD2. The V segment lost 6 bases and the J segment 2 bases; nucleotides outside the gene matches: 2. The CDR3 sequence is 14 residues long. CDR1 is MDHEN, CDR2 SYDVKM, per germline. The CDR3 region is CASRLAGITDTQYF. Here the CDR3 DNA reads TGTGCCAGCAGACTAGCGGGGATCACAGATACGCAGTATTTT.

The chain has TRBV15 and TRBJ1-1, with a possible D match to TRBD1 (5 bases). Germline V gives CDR1 LNHNV, CDR2 YYDKDF (reference sequence). The CDR3 has 15 amino acids. The V gene lost 3 bases and the J gene lost 2 bases, with 13 bases spanning the gap. Here the CDR3 reads CATSSRQLINTEAFF. As DNA, the CDR3 is TGTGCCACCAGCAGCCGACAGCTGATAAACACTGAAGCTTTCTTT.

The chain links TRBV28 to TRBJ2-3; maybe TRBD2 (6 bases). CDR3 length: 16 residues. V gave up 6 bases and J gave up 1 base, with 17 bases separating them. The germline V gene has CDR1 MDHEN and CDR2 SYDVKM. CDR3 region: CASRPRDFVRTDTQYF. The CDR3 bases are TGTGCCAGCAGACCCCGGGACTTCGTACGCACAGATACGCAGTATTTT. Variable domain in full (rest from reference TRBV28 and TRBJ2-3): DVKVTQSSRYLVKRTGEKVFLECVQDMDHENMFWYRQDPGLGLRLIYFSYDVKMKEKGDIPEGYSVSREKKERFSLILESASTNQTSMYLCASRPRDFVRTDTQYFGPGTRLTVL.

This chain joins TRBV6-5 and TRBJ2-5; 9 bases agree with TRBD1. V lost 6 bases to trimming and J lost 1 base; unmatched junction nucleotides: 6. The germline gives CDR1 MNHEY, CDR2 SVGAGI. The CDR3 is made up of 15 amino acids. DNA of the CDR3: TGTGCCAGCAGGACGGGACAGGGCTTCCAAGAGACCCAGTACTTC. Its translation is CASRTGQGFQETQYF.

This clone has only one observation. The chain has TRBV9 and TRBJ1-2; 12 nucleotides align to TRBD1. Germline assignment: CDR1 SGDLS and CDR2 YYNGEE. This CDR3 has 18 amino acids. The junction had 12 bases not matched to a gene; V was cut back by 3 bases and J by 3 bases. Written as DNA, the CDR3 is TGTGCCAGCAGCGCAAATAGAGGGACAGGGGGCGTCGACTATGGCTACACCTTC. Its translation: CASSANRGTGGVDYGYTF. The complete variable domain, with remaining parts taken from reference TRBV9 and TRBJ1-2, reads DSGVTQTPKHLITATGQRVTLRCSPRSGDLSVYWYQQSLDQGLQFLIQYYNGEERAKGNILERFSAQQFPDLHSELNLSSLELGDSALYFCASSANRGTGGVDYGYTFGSGTRLTVV.

The J gene is TRBJ1-3, the V gene TRBV5-5; D is undetermined. The ends were cut back, 0 bases at V and 0 bases at J, with 13 bases in the middle. Germline-derived CDR1 and CDR2 are SGHKS and YYEKEE (reference sequence). The CDR3 extends over 17 amino acids. DNA of the CDR3: TGTGCCAGCAGCTTGGTGTGGGCGGGAAGCTCTGGAAACACCATATATTTT. Translation: CASSLVWAGSSGNTIYF.

J is TRBJ1-4 and V is TRBV7-9; 7 nucleotides align to TRBD1. This CDR3 is built from 15 residues. Germline V lookup: CDR1 SEHNR, CDR2 FQNEAQ (reference sequence). V was clipped by 5 bases and J by 0 bases; unmatched bases: 3. The CDR3 loop reads CASSPGTATNEKLFF. Written as DNA, the CDR3 is TGTGCCAGCAGCCCGGGGACAGCAACTAATGAAAAACTGTTTTTT.

In its sample, this clone was seen once. CDR3 DNA: TGTGCCAGCAGTCCGACTAGCGGCAATGAGCAGTTCTTC. Its translation is CASSPTSGNEQFF. This chain joins TRBV28 and TRBJ2-1, with TRBD2 matching over 9 bases. Germline V gene lookup returns CDR1 MDHEN and CDR2 SYDVKM. The CDR3 length is 13 residues. With 5 bases clipped from V and 6 bases from J, the junction kept 2 bases outside the gene matches.

The rearrangement links TRBV2 to TRBJ2-1; 7 bases are a match to TRBD2. After removal of 6 bases from V and 7 bases from J, the junction contained 3 bases not matched to a gene. CDR1 is SNHLY, CDR2 FYNNEI, per germline. CDR3 length: 12 amino acids. The CDR3 nucleotides read TGTGCCAGCAGGTTCGGGGGGAATGAGCAGTTCTTC. It codes for CASRFGGNEQFF.

The chain has TRBV4-1 and TRBJ1-4, with 11 bases that match TRBD1. CDR1 is MGHRA and CDR2 is YSYEKL in the germline V gene. The CDR3 totals 19 residues. After removal of 0 bases from V and 3 bases from J, the junction contained 9 bases not matched to a gene. This chain's CDR3 is CASSQERRTGGPANEKLFF. In DNA form, the CDR3 reads TGCGCCAGCAGCCAAGAAAGGAGGACAGGGGGCCCGGCTAATGAAAAACTGTTTTTT.

V usage is TRBV2 and J usage is TRBJ1-2, with 7 bases that match TRBD1. The germline CDR1 and CDR2 sequences are SNHLY and FYNNEI. The CDR3 covers 14 residues. V gave up 6 bases and J gave up 8 bases; unmatched junction bases: 12. The DNA of the CDR3 is TGTGCCAGCAGCCCAGAGACAGGGAGAGAAGGCTACACCTTC. Its translation: CASSPETGREGYTF.

The chain links TRBV7-8 to TRBJ2-7; TRBD1 agrees at 7 bases. Germline CDR1 reads SGHVS; CDR2 reads FQNEAQ. This CDR3 is built from 14 residues. Losses at the gene ends were 5 bases for V and 3 bases for J; bases not matched to a gene: 7. CDR3 nucleotides: TGTGCCAGCAGCCATCTGACAGGGAGCTACGAGCAGTACTTC. This sequence encodes CASSHLTGSYEQYF.

V gene TRBV19 combines with J gene TRBJ2-4; 7 bases match TRBD2. The CDR3 spans 16 residues. The V gene's germline CDR1 is LNHDA and CDR2 SQIVND (reference sequence). V lost 3 bases, J lost 0 bases, and 5 bases stayed unmatched. The CDR3 reads CASSMVGRVAKNIQYF. CDR3 in DNA: TGTGCCAGTAGTATGGTGGGGAGGGTAGCCAAAAACATTCAGTACTTC. Based on the CDR3 plus reference TRBV19 and TRBJ2-4, the full variable domain is DGGITQSPKYLFRKEGQNVTLSCEQNLNHDAMYWYRQDPGQGLRLIYYSQIVNDFQKGDIAEGYSVSREKKESFPLTVTSAQKNPTAFYLCASSMVGRVAKNIQYFGAGTRLSVL.

J is TRBJ2-3 and V is TRBV4-2; D is perhaps TRBD2 (6 bases). Germline CDR1 is LGHNA and CDR2 is YNFKEQ. V gave up 1 base and J gave up 0 bases, with 14 bases separating them. This CDR3 has 17 amino acids. The CDR3 DNA is TGTGCCAGCAGCCAAGGAGGTAGCGGAACTAGCACAGATACGCAGTATTTT. Protein: CASSQGGSGTSTDTQYF.

Only a few counts were recorded for this clone. This chain joins TRBV9 and TRBJ1-1; 8 nucleotides line up with TRBD1. The ends lost 0 bases at V and 3 bases at J; junction bases unmatched: 1. The germline CDR1 and CDR2 sequences are SGDLS and YYNGEE. The CDR3 covers 14 residues. CDR3 coding DNA: TGTGCCAGCAGCGTAGGACAGGGGTACACTGAAGCTTTCTTT. Translated, it gives CASSVGQGYTEAFF.

To note about this clone: Distinct nucleotide sequences in the sample also encode this CDR3. This sequence joins TRBV2 and TRBJ1-4; 8 positions agree with TRBD1. V trimming: 2 bases; J trimming: 2 bases; junction bases outside the gene matches: 1. This CDR3 is 15 amino acids long. In germline, CDR1 is SNHLY, CDR2 FYNNEI. This chain's CDR3 is CASSEQGATNEKLFF. The CDR3 nucleotides read TGTGCCAGCAGTGAACAGGGGGCCACTAATGAAAAACTGTTTTTT.

This sequence joins TRBV5-6 and TRBJ1-3; D possibly corresponds to TRBD1 (5 bases). CDR1 SGHDT and CDR2 YYEEEE come from the germline V gene. Trimming left V 0 bases short and J 2 bases short, with 9 bases between. This CDR3 contains 15 residues. The CDR3: CASSLDPGTGNTIYF. The CDR3 coding sequence is TGTGCCAGCAGCTTGGATCCAGGGACTGGAAACACCATATATTTT.

The chain recombines TRBV11-2 with TRBJ2-2, with TRBD1 identical over 8 bases. Germline V gene lookup returns CDR1 SGHAT and CDR2 FQNNGV. The V segment lost 2 bases and the J segment 13 bases; nucleotides outside the gene matches: 3. The length of the CDR3 is 12 residues. DNA for the CDR3: TGTGCCAGCAGCTTACCGGGACAGGCGCTGTTTTTT. Amino acids: CASSLPGQALFF.

The genes are TRBV7-6 and TRBJ2-5; no firm D call. CDR3 length: 14 residues. Germline CDR1 and CDR2: SGHVS and FNYEAQ. The germline V and J ends were trimmed by 1 base and 1 base, with 7 bases remaining between them. The CDR3 coding sequence is TGTGCCAGCAGCTTAGAACTAACCCAAGAGACCCAGTACTTC. It encodes CASSLELTQETQYF.

This chain links TRBV28 with TRBJ1-2; D ambiguous. The CDR3 contains 13 residues. Trimming removed 10 bases from V and 0 bases from J, with 12 bases in between. In germline, CDR1 is MDHEN, CDR2 SYDVKM. The CDR3 DNA is TGTGCCATTCAAATCAGCGCTAACTATGGCTACACCTTC. It yields the protein CAIQISANYGYTF.